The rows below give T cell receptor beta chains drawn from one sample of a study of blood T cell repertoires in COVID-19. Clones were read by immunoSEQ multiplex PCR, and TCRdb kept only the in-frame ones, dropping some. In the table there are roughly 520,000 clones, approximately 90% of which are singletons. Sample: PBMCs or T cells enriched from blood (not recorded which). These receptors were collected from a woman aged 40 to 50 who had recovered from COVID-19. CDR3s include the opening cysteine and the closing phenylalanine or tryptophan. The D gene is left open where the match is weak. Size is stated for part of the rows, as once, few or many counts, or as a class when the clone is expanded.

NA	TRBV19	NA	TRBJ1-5	CASRRIGGTGGQPQHF	TGTGCCAGTAGACGTATCGGAGGTACGGGAGGGCAGCCCCAGCATTTT
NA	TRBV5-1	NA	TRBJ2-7	CASSLSGAEYEQYF	TGCGCCAGCAGCTTATCAGGGGCGGAGTACGAGCAGTACTTC
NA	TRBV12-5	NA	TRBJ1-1	CASALPNSAVGSGNTEAFF	TGTGCTAGTGCCCTACCCAACTCGGCGGTCGGGTCGGGGAACACTGAAGCTTTCTTT
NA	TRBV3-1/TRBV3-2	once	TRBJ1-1	CASSLLITGPTEAFF	TGTGCCAGCAGCCTGCTAATCACAGGGCCCACTGAAGCTTTCTTT
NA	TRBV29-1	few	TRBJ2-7	CSVATSYEQYF	TGCAGCGTTGCTACTAGCTACGAGCAGTACTTC
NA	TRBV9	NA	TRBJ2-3	CASSVEATASTDTQYF	TGTGCCAGCAGCGTAGAAGCGACGGCTAGCACAGATACGCAGTATTTT
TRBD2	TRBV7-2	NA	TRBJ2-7	CASSWTSGRANEQYF	TGTGCCAGCAGCTGGACTAGCGGGAGGGCCAACGAGCAGTACTTC
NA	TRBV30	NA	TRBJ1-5	CAWSGGHYQPQHF	TGTGCCTGGAGTGGCGGACATTATCAGCCCCAGCATTTT
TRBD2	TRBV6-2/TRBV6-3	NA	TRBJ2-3	CASSPFSGRTTDTQYF	TGTGCCAGCAGCCCATTTAGCGGGAGGACCACAGATACGCAGTATTTT
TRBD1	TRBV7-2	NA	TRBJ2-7	CASSPRTGPQYEQYF	TGTGCCAGCAGCCCCAGGACAGGGCCGCAGTACGAGCAGTACTTC
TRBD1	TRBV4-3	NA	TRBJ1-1	CASSQQGDLNTEAFF	TGCGCCAGCAGCCAACAGGGGGACCTTAACACTGAAGCTTTCTTT
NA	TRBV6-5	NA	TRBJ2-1	CASSPAALSNQQFF	TGTGCCAGCAGTCCTGCGGCTCTGAGTAATCAGCAGTTCTTC
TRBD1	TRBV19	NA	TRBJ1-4	CASSSSGGASEKLFF	TGTGCCAGTAGTTCCTCAGGGGGCGCCAGTGAAAAACTGTTTTTT